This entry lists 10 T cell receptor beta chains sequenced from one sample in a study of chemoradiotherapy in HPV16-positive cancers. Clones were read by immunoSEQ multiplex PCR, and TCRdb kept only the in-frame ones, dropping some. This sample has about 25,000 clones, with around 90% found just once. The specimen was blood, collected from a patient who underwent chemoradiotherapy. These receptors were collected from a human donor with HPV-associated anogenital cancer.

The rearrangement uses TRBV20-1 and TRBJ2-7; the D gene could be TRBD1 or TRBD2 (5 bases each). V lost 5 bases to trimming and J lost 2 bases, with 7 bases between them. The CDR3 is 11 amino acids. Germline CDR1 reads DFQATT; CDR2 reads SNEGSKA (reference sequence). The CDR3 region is CSAGGTYEQYF. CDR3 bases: TGCAGTGCTGGGGGAACCTACGAGCAGTACTTC.

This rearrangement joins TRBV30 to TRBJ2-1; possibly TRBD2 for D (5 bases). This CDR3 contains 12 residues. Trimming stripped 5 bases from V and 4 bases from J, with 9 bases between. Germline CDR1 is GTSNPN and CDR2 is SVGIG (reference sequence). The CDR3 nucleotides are TGTGCCTGGGGGAGAAATTACAATGAGCAGTTCTTC. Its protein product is CAWGRNYNEQFF. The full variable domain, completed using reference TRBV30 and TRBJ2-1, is SQTIHQWPATLVQPVGSPLSLECTVEGTSNPNLYWYRQAAGRGLQLLFYSVGIGQISSEVPQNLSASRPQDRQFILSSKKLLLSDSGFYLCAWGRNYNEQFFGPGTRLTVL.

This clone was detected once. Here the CDR3 reads CASSQDLEGPYEQYF. The CDR3 nucleotides read TGCGCCAGCAGCCAAGATCTGGAAGGGCCCTACGAGCAGTACTTC. This chain uses TRBV4-1 with TRBJ2-7; the D is unclear. V dropped 0 bases and J dropped 2 bases, with 11 bases sitting between them. The germline V gene has CDR1 MGHRA and CDR2 YSYEKL. The CDR3 extends over 15 amino acids.

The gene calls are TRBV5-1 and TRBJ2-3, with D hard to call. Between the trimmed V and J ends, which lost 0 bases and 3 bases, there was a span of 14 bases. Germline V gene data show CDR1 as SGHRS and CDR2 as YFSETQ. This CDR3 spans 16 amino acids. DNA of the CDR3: TGCGCCAGCAGCTTGGCTACAGACACATTGACAGATACGCAGTATTTT. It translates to CASSLATDTLTDTQYF.

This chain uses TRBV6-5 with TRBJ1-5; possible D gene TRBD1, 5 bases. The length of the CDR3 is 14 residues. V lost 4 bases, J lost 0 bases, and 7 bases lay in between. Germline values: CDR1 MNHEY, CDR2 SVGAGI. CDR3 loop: CASSSDSSNQPQHF. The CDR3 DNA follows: TGTGCCAGCAGTTCTGACAGTAGCAATCAGCCCCAGCATTTT.

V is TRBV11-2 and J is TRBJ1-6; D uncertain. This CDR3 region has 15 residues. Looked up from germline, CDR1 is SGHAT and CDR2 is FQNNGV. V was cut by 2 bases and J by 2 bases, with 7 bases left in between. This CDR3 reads CASSLRETYNSPLHF. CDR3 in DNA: TGTGCCAGCAGCTTAAGGGAAACCTATAATTCACCCCTCCACTTT.

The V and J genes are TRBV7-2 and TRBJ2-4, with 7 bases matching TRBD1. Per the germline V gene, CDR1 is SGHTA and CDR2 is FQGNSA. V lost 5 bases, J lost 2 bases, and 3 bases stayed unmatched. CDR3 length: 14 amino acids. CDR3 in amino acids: CASSPDRTKNIQYF. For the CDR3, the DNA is TGTGCCAGCAGCCCGGACAGGACCAAAAACATTCAGTACTTC.

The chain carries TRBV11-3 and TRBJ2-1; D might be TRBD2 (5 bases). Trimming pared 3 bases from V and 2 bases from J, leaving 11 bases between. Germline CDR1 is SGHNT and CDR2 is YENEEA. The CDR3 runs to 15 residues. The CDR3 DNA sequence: TGTGCCAGCAGCTTCGGCGGAGGCCCCTACAATGAGCAGTTCTTC. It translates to CASSFGGGPYNEQFF.

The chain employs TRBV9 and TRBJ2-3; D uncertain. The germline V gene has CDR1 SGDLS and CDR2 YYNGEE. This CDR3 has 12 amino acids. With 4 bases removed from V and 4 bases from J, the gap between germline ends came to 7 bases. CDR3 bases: TGTGCCAGCAGCCCAAGAGCAGATACGCAGTATTTT. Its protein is CASSPRADTQYF.

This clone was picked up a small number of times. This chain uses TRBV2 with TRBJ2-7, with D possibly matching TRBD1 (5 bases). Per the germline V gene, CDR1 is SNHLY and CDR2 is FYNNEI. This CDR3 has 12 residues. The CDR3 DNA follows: TGTGTCACCAGGTCAGGGACCTACGAGCAGTACTTC. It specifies CVTRSGTYEQYF.